The 26 T cell receptor beta chains given below trace back to one sample, sequenced in a study of PD-1 blockade in classical Hodgkin lymphoma. Every patient was affected by relapse after autologous stem cell transplantation, while exposure to brentuximab vedotin was not uniform. Sequencing used immunoSEQ multiplex PCR; TCRdb keeps in-frame clones, though not all of them. The table lists 66,000 or so clones, around 75% of them singletons. The specimen was peripheral blood mononuclear cells (PBMCs), collected before the second cycle of nivolumab. These receptors came from a human donor with classical Hodgkin lymphoma.

This clone was counted between two and nine times. CDR3 loop: CASSLGQGASGYTF. As DNA, the CDR3 is TGTGCCAGCAGCTTAGGGCAGGGGGCTTCTGGCTACACCTTC. The chain links TRBV13 to TRBJ1-2; 8 nucleotides match TRBD1. The germline gives CDR1 PRHDT, CDR2 FYEKMQ (reference sequence). Trimming removed 0 bases from V and 7 bases from J; junction bases left unmatched: 4. This CDR3 comprises 14 residues.

J is TRBJ1-1 and V is TRBV5-1; D unresolved. Trimming pared 1 base from V and 1 base from J, leaving 11 bases between. The CDR3 sequence is 15 residues long. CDR1 and CDR2 from the germline V gene are SGHRS and YFSETQ. CDR3 sequence: CASSLWQSSNTEAFF. CDR3 DNA sequence: TGCGCCAGCAGCTTGTGGCAGAGTTCGAACACTGAAGCTTTCTTT.

In the case of this clone: The same CDR3 is also encoded by other DNA sequences in this sample. This chain connects TRBV19 to TRBJ2-7; 8 nucleotides agree with TRBD1. The CDR3 length is 13 residues. Germline V gene sequence: CDR1 LNHDA, CDR2 SQIVND (reference sequence). The J segment lost 1 base and the V segment lost 9 bases, leaving 5 bases of the junction unmatched. CDR3 sequence (DNA): TGTGCCAGCGGACAGGGATTTTCCTACGAGCAGTACTTC. Protein: CASGQGFSYEQYF.

This sequence joins TRBV15 and TRBJ1-1, with 8 bases matching TRBD1. Germline V gene lookup returns CDR1 LNHNV and CDR2 YYDKDF (reference sequence). This CDR3 comprises 15 residues. Losses at the gene ends were 3 bases for V and 4 bases for J; bases not matched to a gene: 7. The CDR3 DNA is TGTGCCACCAGCAGTCATCGTCAGGGGGCCACTGAAGCTTTCTTT. It specifies CATSSHRQGATEAFF.

The chain combines TRBV11-2 with TRBJ2-7, with D possibly TRBD2 on 6 matching bases. V lost 5 bases and J lost 9, with 20 bases in between. Germline assignment: CDR1 SGHAT and CDR2 FQNNGV. The CDR3 spans 14 residues. The CDR3 nucleotides are TGTGCCAGCAGCCATAGCGGTTCCCCCGACGGGCAGTACTTC. Its translation: CASSHSGSPDGQYF.

This chain joins TRBV7-9 and TRBJ2-7, with TRBD1 matching 11 bases. Trimming at V came to 8 bases and at J to 3 bases, leaving 3 bases not matched to a gene. Germline V gives CDR1 SEHNR, CDR2 FQNEAQ (reference sequence). The CDR3 spans 13 residues. CDR3 coding DNA: TGTGCCAGCGAGGGACAGGGGGACTACGAGCAGTACTTC. Translating it yields CASEGQGDYEQYF.

In its sample, this clone is medium-sized. The chain joins TRBV11-2 to TRBJ1-1, with no clear D. CDR1 and CDR2 (germline): SGHAT, FQNNGV. V was trimmed by 0 bases and J by 8 bases, leaving 10 bases between them. This CDR3 is 13 amino acids long. The CDR3 is CASSLEASLEAFF. CDR3 coding DNA: TGTGCCAGCAGCTTAGAAGCGTCCCTAGAAGCTTTCTTT.

This chain connects TRBV11-2 to TRBJ2-5; 10 bases are shared with TRBD1. J gave up 3 bases and V 6 bases, and 7 bases lay outside the gene matches. This CDR3 spans 15 amino acids. Germline V gene lookup returns CDR1 SGHAT and CDR2 FQNNGV. This CDR3 reads CASSYTGTGEETQYF. The CDR3, as DNA: TGTGCCAGCAGTTATACCGGGACAGGGGAAGAGACCCAGTACTTC.

This clone turned up a few times. The rearrangement links TRBV30 to TRBJ2-1; D gene unclear. CDR1 and CDR2 (germline): GTSNPN, SVGIG (reference sequence). V lost 4 bases, J lost 3 bases, and 7 bases lay in between. The CDR3 consists of 12 residues. CDR3 loop: CAWTDLYNEQFF. The CDR3 DNA reads TGTGCCTGGACAGACCTCTACAATGAGCAGTTCTTC. The full variable domain, its missing parts supplied by reference TRBV30 and TRBJ2-1, is SQTIHQWPATLVQPVGSPLSLECTVEGTSNPNLYWYRQAAGRGLQLLFYSVGIGQISSEVPQNLSASRPQDRQFILSSKKLLLSDSGFYLCAWTDLYNEQFFGPGTRLTVL.

J is TRBJ2-1 and V is TRBV9, with 10 nucleotides matching TRBD2. The V and J ends lost 3 bases and 7 bases, in that order; junction bases with no gene match: 10. This CDR3 comprises 16 residues. CDR1 and CDR2 from the germline V gene are SGDLS and YYNGEE. The CDR3 coding sequence is TGTGCCAGCAGCGGATATGTGAGCGGGAGGGCAAATGAGCAGTTCTTC. It yields the protein CASSGYVSGRANEQFF.

This clone was seen a few times. J is TRBJ2-7 and V is TRBV9, with 8 positions matching TRBD1. The CDR3 length is 18 residues. CDR1 and CDR2 (germline): SGDLS, YYNGEE. With V trimmed by 2 bases and J by 0 bases, 13 bases remained unmatched. The CDR3 DNA reads as TGTGCCAGCAGCGTTATAACAGGGACAGGTCTGACCTCCTACGAGCAGTACTTC. This sequence encodes CASSVITGTGLTSYEQYF.

The chain combines TRBV29-1 with TRBJ2-7; maybe TRBD2 (7 bases). Germline assignment: CDR1 SQVTM and CDR2 ANQGSEA. This CDR3 region has 17 residues. The V end lost 0 bases, the J end lost 4 bases, and 22 bases lay between the germline ends. CDR3 region: CSVEDRGGEGGLYEQYF. In nucleotides, the CDR3 is TGCAGCGTTGAAGATCGTGGCGGGGAGGGGGGACTTTACGAGCAGTACTTC.

This clone showed up just a few times. The CDR3 DNA sequence: TGTGCCAGTAGTATAGCCCCGTTCAGGGGGGAATCAGATACGCAGTATTTT. It translates to CASSIAPFRGESDTQYF. The chain couples TRBV19 to TRBJ2-3, with a weak D call TRBD1 (7 bases). V lost 1 base, J lost 4 bases, and 18 bases lay in between. This CDR3 has 17 amino acids. Germline V gives CDR1 LNHDA, CDR2 SQIVND (reference sequence).

For the CDR3, the DNA is TGTGCCAGCAGTTTATTGGGGGCTTTTACATTCTACAATGAGCAGTTCTTC. Translated: CASSLLGAFTFYNEQFF. The chain is built from TRBV28 and TRBJ2-1; D is perhaps TRBD1 (6 bases). V dropped 1 base and J dropped 3 bases, with 16 bases sitting between them. In germline, CDR1 is MDHEN, CDR2 SYDVKM. The CDR3 is made up of 17 amino acids.

The chain has TRBV6-1 and TRBJ2-7; D uncertain. This CDR3 region has 12 residues. In germline, CDR1 is MNHNS, CDR2 SASEGT. V lost 6 bases, J lost 2 bases, and 8 bases lay in between. The CDR3 protein is CASRAAAYEQYF. DNA of the CDR3: TGTGCCAGCAGGGCAGCCGCCTACGAGCAGTACTTC.

The gene calls are TRBV15 and TRBJ2-3, with 10 bases identical to TRBD2. Trimming removed 5 bases from V and 2 bases from J; junction bases left unmatched: 4. CDR1 is LNHNV, CDR2 YYDKDF, per germline (reference sequence). CDR3 length: 15 amino acids. The chain's CDR3 is CATSYSGGPTDTQYF. Written as DNA, the CDR3 is TGTGCCACCAGCTATAGCGGGGGGCCCACAGATACGCAGTATTTT.

The V and J genes are TRBV11-2 and TRBJ2-3; 7 nucleotides agree with TRBD2. In germline, CDR1 is SGHAT, CDR2 FQNNGV. Trimming removed 4 bases from V and 2 bases from J; junction bases left unmatched: 3. CDR3 length equals 14 residues. CDR3 loop: CASSWGLSTDTQYF. The CDR3 nucleotides read TGTGCCAGCAGCTGGGGACTATCCACAGATACGCAGTATTTT.

V usage is TRBV9 and J usage is TRBJ2-3; 7 positions match TRBD2. CDR3 size: 14 residues. Looked up from germline, CDR1 is SGDLS and CDR2 is YYNGEE. Unmatched junction bases numbered 3, after V lost 5 bases and J lost 0 bases. The CDR3 DNA follows: TGTGCCAGCAGACCGGGGGGAAGCACAGATACGCAGTATTTT. As protein: CASRPGGSTDTQYF.

The chain couples TRBV2 to TRBJ2-7; no clear D. The CDR3 has 12 amino acids. Germline assignment: CDR1 SNHLY and CDR2 FYNNEI. The V end lost 3 bases, the J end lost 5 bases, and 8 bases lay between the germline ends. The CDR3 spells CASSDKLDEQYF. CDR3 DNA: TGTGCCAGCAGTGATAAGCTCGACGAGCAGTACTTC. Full variable domain (missing parts from reference TRBV2 and TRBJ2-7): EPEVTQTPSHQVTQMGQEVILRCVPISNHLYFYWYRQILGQKVEFLVSFYNNEISEKSEIFDDQFSVERPDGSNFTLKIRSTKLEDSAMYFCASSDKLDEQYFGPGTRLTVT.

The chain is built from TRBV7-9 and TRBJ1-4, with TRBD1 identical over 8 bases. The germline V gene encodes CDR1 SEHNR and CDR2 FQNEAQ (reference sequence). This CDR3 is built from 15 residues. Trimming took 2 bases from V and 8 from J; bases not matched to a gene: 7. CDR3: CASSLTTGVGEKLFF. CDR3 coding DNA: TGTGCCAGCAGCTTAACGACAGGGGTTGGAGAAAAACTGTTTTTT.

Here the CDR3 DNA reads TGCGCCAGCCGGCCAGGGGTGGCCAATGAGCAGTTCTTC. This gives the protein CASRPGVANEQFF. The V call is TRBV5-1, the J call TRBJ2-1, with a weak D call TRBD1 (6 bases). Germline CDR1 SGHRS, CDR2 YFSETQ. The length of the CDR3 is 13 residues. The V end was cut by 7 bases, the J end by 6 bases, with 14 bases between.

J is TRBJ1-5 and V is TRBV19, with D possibly TRBD1 on 5 matching bases. Germline assignment: CDR1 LNHDA and CDR2 SQIVND (reference sequence). The CDR3 covers 16 residues. V lost 3 bases and J 2 bases, leaving 14 bases between the germline ends. The CDR3 bases are TGTGCCAGTAGTATGCGGCGGGGGGTGGGCAATCAGCCCCAGCATTTT. Translation: CASSMRRGVGNQPQHF.

This chain uses TRBV7-9 with TRBJ2-4; 7 bases agree with TRBD1. This CDR3 has 16 amino acids. After removal of 6 bases from V and 4 bases from J, the junction contained 12 bases not matched to a gene. Germline V gene sequence: CDR1 SEHNR, CDR2 FQNEAQ (reference sequence). In DNA form, the CDR3 reads TGTGCCAGCAGTCCCTTCGGACAGGACCAAAAAAACATTCAGTACTTC. Translating gives CASSPFGQDQKNIQYF. Based on the CDR3 plus reference TRBV7-9 and TRBJ2-4, the full variable domain is DTGVSQNPRHKITKRGQNVTFRCDPISEHNRLYWYRQTLGQGPEFLTYFQNEAQLEKSRLLSDRFSAERPKGSFSTLEIQRTEQGDSAMYLCASSPFGQDQKNIQYFGAGTRLSVL.

The V and J genes are TRBV9 and TRBJ2-5; D call uncertain. Germline lookup yields CDR1 SGDLS and CDR2 YYNGEE. This CDR3 has 11 amino acids. V lost 4 bases, J lost 5 bases, and 6 bases lay in between. The CDR3 nucleotides are TGTGCCAGCAGCCCTGGGGAGACCCAGTACTTC. It codes for CASSPGETQYF.

This clone occurred once. The chain joins TRBV5-1 to TRBJ2-7; TRBD1 might be the D (6 bases). The CDR3 is 14 amino acids. The V gene's germline CDR1 is SGHRS and CDR2 YFSETQ. V was trimmed by 5 bases and J by 6 bases, leaving 18 bases between them. In DNA, the CDR3 is TGCGCCAGCAGTTCCGGACAGAGGACCGCCGAGCAGTACTTC. This translates into CASSSGQRTAEQYF. Full variable domain (rest looked up from reference TRBV5-1 and TRBJ2-7): KAGVTQTPRYLIKTRGQQVTLSCSPISGHRSVSWYQQTPGQGLQFLFEYFSETQRNKGNFPGRFSGRQFSNSRSEMNVSTLELGDSALYLCASSSGQRTAEQYFGPGTRLTVT.

This clone was counted only a few times. This sequence joins TRBV28 and TRBJ1-5; the D gene is possibly TRBD1 (5 bases). The CDR3 consists of 15 residues. V lost 5 bases to trimming and J lost 6 bases, with 17 bases between them. The germline gives CDR1 MDHEN, CDR2 SYDVKM. CDR3 coding DNA: TGTGCCAGCAGTACCGGGGGGGAAAAGGCTCAGCCCCAGCATTTT. It specifies CASSTGGEKAQPQHF.